Shown below are 20 T cell receptor beta chains from a single sample sequenced in a study of cytomegalovirus exposure and HLA in healthy donors. Primers included in the PCR were 60 Vbeta and 13 Jbeta primers. The data were produced by immunoSEQ multiplex PCR, yet TCRdb's version contains in-frame clones alone and is incomplete. The sample shows approximately 150,000 clones, 80% of them seen only once. The sequenced sample consisted of PBMCs. Receptor source: a woman between 40 and 50 years old in good health and CMV-seronegative.

Notes on this clone: Compared with germline, one end of the junction differs, possibly owing to a read error. This chain uses TRBV6-1 with TRBJ2-4; TRBD2 matches 13 bases. The CDR3 sequence is 15 residues long. Germline loops: CDR1 MNHNS, CDR2 SASEGT. The CDR3 DNA is TGTGCCAGCAGTACTAGCGGGAGGGGTAAAAACAGTCAGTACTTC. Protein product: CASSTSGRGKNSQYF.

This clone was found once. V gene TRBV5-6 combines with J gene TRBJ2-7, with 7 bases identical to TRBD1. The germline gives CDR1 SGHDT, CDR2 YYEEEE. J lost 6 bases, V lost 3 bases, and 15 bases had no gene match. The CDR3 runs to 16 residues. CDR3 bases: TGTGCCAGCAGCTCACTTGCCGGGACAGCTAGAGGCGAGCAGTACTTC. This codes for CASSSLAGTARGEQYF.

The V call is TRBV6-1, the J call TRBJ2-3, with D unclear. The CDR3 is 12 residues long. The V end lost 7 bases, the J end lost 5 bases, and 10 bases lay between the germline ends. Germline values: CDR1 MNHNS, CDR2 SASEGT. CDR3 loop: CASITSGDTQYF. DNA for the CDR3: TGTGCCAGCATTACCAGTGGAGATACGCAGTATTTT.

This clone was seen once. Its ends do not fully match the called genes, so a read error is possible. This chain joins TRBV9 and TRBJ2-6; 12 bases are shared with TRBD1. CDR3 length: 18 residues. CDR1 is SGDLS, CDR2 YYNGEE, per germline. The CDR3 coding sequence is TGTGCCAGCAGCGTACAAGGGACAGGGGGCTCTGGGGCCAACGGCCTGACTTTC. Its translation is CASSVQGTGGSGANGLTF.

J is TRBJ2-7 and V is TRBV21-1; the table assigns TRBD2, which was not confirmed against the DNA. TRBV21-1 is a documented pseudogene. There are 15 residues in the CDR3. CDR3 loop: CASSKEAPRENEQYF. The DNA of the CDR3 is TGTGCCAGCAGCAAAGAGGCCCCGCGGGAAAACGAGCAGTACTTC.

V and J are TRBV5-6 and TRBJ1-6; perhaps TRBD1 as D (6 bases). CDR3 length: 16 residues. The germline V and J ends were trimmed by 4 bases and 6 bases, with 17 bases remaining between them. Germline V gene data show CDR1 as SGHDT and CDR2 as YYEEEE. The DNA of the CDR3 is TGTGCCAGCAGCGCCTCTGGGGGGGCCTCTAATTCACCCCTCCACTTT. Protein: CASSASGGASNSPLHF.

V usage is TRBV6-6 and J usage is TRBJ2-7; 9 positions match TRBD1. After removal of 4 bases from V and 1 base from J, the junction contained 5 bases not matched to a gene. Germline V gives CDR1 MNHNY, CDR2 SVGAGI (reference sequence). The CDR3 has 15 amino acids. The CDR3 reads CASSSLGTGSYEQYF. CDR3 DNA sequence: TGTGCCAGCAGTTCTCTCGGGACAGGGTCCTACGAGCAGTACTTC.

This chain links TRBV2 with TRBJ1-2, with D possibly matching TRBD1 (5 bases). Deletions cut 6 bases from V and 8 bases from J, with 22 bases between. CDR1 and CDR2 (germline): SNHLY, FYNNEI. This CDR3 comprises 15 residues. The CDR3 nucleotides are TGTGCCAGCAGAGACCGGGACTCAGTTTTTCGCGGCTACACCTTC. The encoded protein is CASRDRDSVFRGYTF.

This rearrangement joins TRBV11-3 to TRBJ2-1; 11 nucleotides align to TRBD2. CDR3 length: 15 residues. Germline V gene data show CDR1 as SGHNT and CDR2 as YENEEA. V was clipped by 1 base and J by 10 bases; unmatched bases: 6. The CDR3 loop is CASSLVAGGRGEQFF. In DNA form, the CDR3 reads TGTGCCAGCAGCTTAGTAGCGGGGGGGCGAGGGGAGCAGTTCTTC.

This clone was seen only once. The V gene is TRBV9, the J gene TRBJ2-5; 9 nucleotides match TRBD2. With V trimmed by 0 bases and J by 7 bases, 7 bases remained unmatched. Germline assignment: CDR1 SGDLS and CDR2 YYNGEE. The CDR3 runs to 15 residues. CDR3 sequence: CASSVVGSGSVTQYF. In DNA, the CDR3 is TGTGCCAGCAGCGTAGTAGGTAGCGGGAGCGTGACCCAGTACTTC.

This clone was detected only a few times. The genes are TRBV20-1 and TRBJ2-7; D is perhaps TRBD1 (5 bases). The CDR3 loop spans 11 amino acids. Between the trimmed V and J ends, which lost 1 base and 7 bases, there was a span of 8 bases. From germline, CDR1 is DFQATT and CDR2 SNEGSKA (reference sequence). This chain's CDR3 is CSARGTLEQYF. CDR3 DNA sequence: TGCAGTGCTAGAGGGACACTTGAGCAGTACTTC.

This clone was detected once. Here the CDR3 reads CASSDRESYEQYF. In DNA, the CDR3 is TGTGCCAGTAGTGACAGGGAGTCCTACGAGCAGTACTTC. The V and J genes are TRBV19 and TRBJ2-7, with 7 bases matching TRBD1. CDR1 is LNHDA and CDR2 is SQIVND in the germline V gene (reference sequence). With 5 bases clipped from V and 1 base from J, the junction kept 2 bases outside the gene matches. The CDR3 has 13 amino acids. Using reference TRBV19 and TRBJ2-7 for the parts outside the CDR3, the full variable domain is DGGITQSPKYLFRKEGQNVTLSCEQNLNHDAMYWYRQDPGQGLRLIYYSQIVNDFQKGDIAEGYSVSREKKESFPLTVTSAQKNPTAFYLCASSDRESYEQYFGPGTRLTVT.

The chain joins TRBV7-3 to TRBJ1-2, with a possible D match to TRBD1 (6 bases). The CDR3 contains 15 residues. V lost 2 bases and J lost 3, with 13 bases in between. The germline CDR1 and CDR2 sequences are SGHTA and FQGTGA. The CDR3 loop is CASSLGGAVDYGYTF. The CDR3 DNA sequence: TGTGCCAGCAGCTTAGGGGGGGCGGTTGACTATGGCTACACCTTC.

This clone has just a few counts. The chain recombines TRBV4-2 with TRBJ2-7; 8 nucleotides agree with TRBD1. The CDR3 sequence is 15 residues long. Germline V gene sequence: CDR1 LGHNA, CDR2 YNFKEQ. V lost 4 bases, J lost 6 bases, and 11 bases stayed unmatched. CDR3: CASSPRSDRVGEQYF. CDR3 coding DNA: TGTGCCAGCAGCCCCCGGTCGGACAGGGTGGGCGAGCAGTACTTC.

The chain employs TRBV15 and TRBJ2-7, with D possibly matching TRBD1 (6 bases). Germline V gives CDR1 LNHNV, CDR2 YYDKDF (reference sequence). V was trimmed by 3 bases and J by 2 bases, leaving 11 bases between them. The CDR3 is made up of 14 amino acids. This CDR3 is CATSRTTGPYEQYF. For the CDR3, the DNA is TGTGCCACCAGCAGGACAACAGGGCCCTACGAGCAGTACTTC.

The chain uses TRBV11-3 and TRBJ2-2; a possible D gene is TRBD1 (5 bases). The V end was cut by 5 bases, the J end by 2 bases, with 12 bases between. CDR1 and CDR2 (germline): SGHNT, YENEEA. The CDR3 runs to 15 residues. The chain's CDR3 is CASSARAPNTGELFF. The CDR3 DNA follows: TGTGCCAGCAGCGCCAGGGCCCCCAACACCGGGGAGCTGTTTTTT.

The chain carries TRBV2 and TRBJ2-7, with TRBD2 matching over 11 bases. Germline V gene sequence: CDR1 SNHLY, CDR2 FYNNEI. The CDR3 sequence is 14 residues long. Trimming cost V 7 bases and J 6 bases; bases outside gene matches: 8. The CDR3 is CASNNPGLAAEQYF. CDR3 DNA: TGTGCCAGCAATAACCCGGGACTAGCGGCCGAGCAGTACTTC.

The gene calls are TRBV6-1 and TRBJ2-6; D is ambiguous. V shed 6 bases and J shed 0 bases, with 6 bases lying between them. This CDR3 comprises 14 residues. CDR1 and CDR2 (germline): MNHNS, SASEGT. The CDR3 nucleotides are TGTGCCAGCAGCGTAGCCTCTGGGGCCAACGTCCTGACTTTC. This translates into CASSVASGANVLTF.

The V and J genes are TRBV5-4 and TRBJ2-1; TRBD2 matches at 8 bases. The CDR3 is made up of 16 amino acids. Germline V gives CDR1 SGHNT, CDR2 YYREEE (reference sequence). V was pared by 4 bases and J by 7 bases, with 13 bases of the junction left unmatched. CDR3 amino acids: CASSKQGGGPWNEQFF. CDR3 bases: TGTGCCAGCAGCAAACAAGGCGGGGGGCCCTGGAATGAGCAGTTCTTC.

The rearrangement joins TRBV28 to TRBJ1-5; 11 nucleotides line up with TRBD1. Germline V gives CDR1 MDHEN, CDR2 SYDVKM. There are 15 residues in the CDR3. Trimming at V came to 3 bases and at J to 6 bases, leaving 4 bases not matched to a gene. This CDR3 is CASSFRDRGTQPQHF. In nucleotides, the CDR3 is TGTGCCAGCAGTTTTAGGGACAGGGGGACTCAGCCCCAGCATTTT.